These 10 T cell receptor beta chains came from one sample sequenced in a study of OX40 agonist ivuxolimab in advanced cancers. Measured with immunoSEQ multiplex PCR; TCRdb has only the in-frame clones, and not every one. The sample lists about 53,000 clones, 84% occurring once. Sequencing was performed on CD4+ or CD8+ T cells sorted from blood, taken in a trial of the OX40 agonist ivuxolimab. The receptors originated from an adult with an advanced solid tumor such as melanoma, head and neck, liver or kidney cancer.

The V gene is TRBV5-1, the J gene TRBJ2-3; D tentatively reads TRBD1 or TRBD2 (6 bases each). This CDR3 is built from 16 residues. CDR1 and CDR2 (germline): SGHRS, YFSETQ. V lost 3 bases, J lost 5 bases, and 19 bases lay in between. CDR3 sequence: CASSSGGHPSGDTQYF. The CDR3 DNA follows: TGCGCCAGCAGCTCCGGGGGACACCCCTCCGGAGATACGCAGTATTTT.

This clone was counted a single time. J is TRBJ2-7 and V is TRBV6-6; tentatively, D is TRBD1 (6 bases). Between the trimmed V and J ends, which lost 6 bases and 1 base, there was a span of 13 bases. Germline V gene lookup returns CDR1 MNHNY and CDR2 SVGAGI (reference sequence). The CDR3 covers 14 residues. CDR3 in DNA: TGTGCCAGCAGAAGGGACACTACTTCCTACGAGCAGTACTTC. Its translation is CASRRDTTSYEQYF.

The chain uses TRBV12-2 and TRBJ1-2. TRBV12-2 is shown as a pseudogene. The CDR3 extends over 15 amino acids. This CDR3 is CASRKSGRENYGYTF. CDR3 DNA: TGTGCAAGTCGGAAATCAGGGAGAGAGAACTATGGCTACACCTTC.

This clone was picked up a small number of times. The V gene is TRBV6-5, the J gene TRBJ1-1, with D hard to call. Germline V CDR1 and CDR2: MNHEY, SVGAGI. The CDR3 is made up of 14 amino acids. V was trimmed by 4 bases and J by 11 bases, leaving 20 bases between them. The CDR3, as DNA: TGTGCCAGCAGTTCCTCCTTGAGACAAAAGAGGGCTTTCTTT. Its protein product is CASSSSLRQKRAFF.

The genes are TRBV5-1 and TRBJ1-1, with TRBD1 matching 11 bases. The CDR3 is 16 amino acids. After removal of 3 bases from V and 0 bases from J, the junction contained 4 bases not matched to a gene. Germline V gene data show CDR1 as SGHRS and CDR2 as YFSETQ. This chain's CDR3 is CASSWDRGIMNTEAFF. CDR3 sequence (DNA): TGCGCCAGCAGCTGGGACAGGGGGATCATGAACACTGAAGCTTTCTTT.

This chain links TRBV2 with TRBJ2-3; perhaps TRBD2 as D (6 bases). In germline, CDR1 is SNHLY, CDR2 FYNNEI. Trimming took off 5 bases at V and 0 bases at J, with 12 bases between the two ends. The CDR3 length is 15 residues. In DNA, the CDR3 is TGTGCCAGCAGTATGGGACTGCCTAGCACAGATACGCAGTATTTT. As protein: CASSMGLPSTDTQYF. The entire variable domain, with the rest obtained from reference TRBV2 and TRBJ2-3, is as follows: EPEVTQTPSHQVTQMGQEVILRCVPISNHLYFYWYRQILGQKVEFLVSFYNNEISEKSEIFDDQFSVERPDGSNFTLKIRSTKLEDSAMYFCASSMGLPSTDTQYFGPGTRLTVL.

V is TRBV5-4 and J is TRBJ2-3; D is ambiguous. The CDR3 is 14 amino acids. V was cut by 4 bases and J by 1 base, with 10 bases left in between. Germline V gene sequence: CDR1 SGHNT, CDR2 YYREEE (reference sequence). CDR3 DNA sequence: TGTGCCAGCAGCGCTCTAGGCCGCACAGATACGCAGTATTTT. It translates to CASSALGRTDTQYF.

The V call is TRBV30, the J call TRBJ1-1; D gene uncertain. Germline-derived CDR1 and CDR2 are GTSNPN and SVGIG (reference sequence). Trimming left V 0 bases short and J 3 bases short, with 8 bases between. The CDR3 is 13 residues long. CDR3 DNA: TGTGCCTGGAGTGTCAATGGAGACACTGAAGCTTTCTTT. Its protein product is CAWSVNGDTEAFF.

CDR3 sequence (DNA): TGTGCCAGCAGAAGGACTAGCGGGAGACTCCCCCACGAGCAGTACTTC. Residues: CASRRTSGRLPHEQYF. The V call is TRBV7-9, the J call TRBJ2-7; TRBD2 matches 13 bases. This CDR3 spans 16 amino acids. CDR1 SEHNR and CDR2 FQNEAQ come from the germline V gene (reference sequence). Trimming removed 6 bases from V and 5 bases from J; junction bases left unmatched: 10.

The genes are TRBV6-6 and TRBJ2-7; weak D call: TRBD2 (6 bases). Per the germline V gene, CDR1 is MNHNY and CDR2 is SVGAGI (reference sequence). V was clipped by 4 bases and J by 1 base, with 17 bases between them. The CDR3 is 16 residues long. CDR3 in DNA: TGTGCCAGCAGTTCAGCCTCGAGCGGGCCGTCCTACGAGCAGTACTTC. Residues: CASSSASSGPSYEQYF.